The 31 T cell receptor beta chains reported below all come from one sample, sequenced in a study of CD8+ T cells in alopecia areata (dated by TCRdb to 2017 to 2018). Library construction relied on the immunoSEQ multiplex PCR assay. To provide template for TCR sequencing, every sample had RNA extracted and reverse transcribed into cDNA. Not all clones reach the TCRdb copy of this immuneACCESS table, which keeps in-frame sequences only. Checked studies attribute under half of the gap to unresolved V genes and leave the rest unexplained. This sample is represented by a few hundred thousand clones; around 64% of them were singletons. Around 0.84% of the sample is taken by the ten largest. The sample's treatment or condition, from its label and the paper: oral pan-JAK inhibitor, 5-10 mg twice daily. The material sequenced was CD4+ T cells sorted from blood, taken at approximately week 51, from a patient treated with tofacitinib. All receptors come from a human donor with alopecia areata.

Here the CDR3 DNA reads TGTGCCTGGACTAGCGGGGGACAGACCCAGTACTTC. It yields the protein CAWTSGGQTQYF. V and J are TRBV30 and TRBJ2-5; 10 bases are shared with TRBD2. From germline, CDR1 is GTSNPN and CDR2 SVGIG (reference sequence). Trimming took 4 bases from V and 6 from J; bases not matched to a gene: 2. CDR3 length: 12 amino acids.

The CDR3 loop reads CAWSYSGTGITEAFF. The CDR3 region has the DNA TGTGCCTGGAGTTACTCCGGGACAGGGATCACTGAAGCTTTCTTT. This sequence joins TRBV30 and TRBJ1-1, with 9 bases lining up with TRBD1. Germline CDR1 and CDR2: GTSNPN and SVGIG (reference sequence). There are 15 residues in the CDR3. The ends lost 2 bases at V and 4 bases at J; junction bases unmatched: 8.

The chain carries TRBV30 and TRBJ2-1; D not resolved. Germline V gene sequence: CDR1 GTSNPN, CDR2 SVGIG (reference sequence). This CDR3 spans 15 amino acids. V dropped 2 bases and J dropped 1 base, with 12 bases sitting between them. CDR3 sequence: CAWSPLLGSYNEQFF. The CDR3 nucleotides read TGTGCCTGGAGTCCCCTCTTGGGTTCCTACAATGAGCAGTTCTTC. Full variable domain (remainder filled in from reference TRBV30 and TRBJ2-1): SQTIHQWPATLVQPVGSPLSLECTVEGTSNPNLYWYRQAAGRGLQLLFYSVGIGQISSEVPQNLSASRPQDRQFILSSKKLLLSDSGFYLCAWSPLLGSYNEQFFGPGTRLTVL.

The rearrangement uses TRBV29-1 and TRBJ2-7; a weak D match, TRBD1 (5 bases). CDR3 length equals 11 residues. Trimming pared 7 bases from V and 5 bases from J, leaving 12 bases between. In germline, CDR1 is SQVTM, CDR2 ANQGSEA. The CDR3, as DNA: TGCAGCGGAGGATGGGGCGACGAGCAGTACTTC. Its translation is CSGGWGDEQYF.

This CDR3 reads CASTHRGETQYF. Written as DNA, the CDR3 is TGTGCCAGCACCCACCGAGGAGAGACCCAGTACTTC. This chain connects TRBV6-6 to TRBJ2-5; the D is unclear. Germline assignment: CDR1 MNHNY and CDR2 SVGAGI (reference sequence). Trimming took 7 bases from V and 4 from J, leaving 10 bases between them. The CDR3 spans 12 residues.

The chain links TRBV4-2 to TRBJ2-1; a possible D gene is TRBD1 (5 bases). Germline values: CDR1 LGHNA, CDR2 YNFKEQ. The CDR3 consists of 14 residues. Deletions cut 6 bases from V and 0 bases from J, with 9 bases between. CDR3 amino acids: CASSGQSSYNEQFF. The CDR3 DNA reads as TGTGCCAGCAGTGGACAAAGCTCCTACAATGAGCAGTTCTTC.

The CDR3 region is CASSYSKGTEYF. CDR3 in DNA: TGTGCCAGCAGTTACTCGAAGGGGACTGAGTACTTC. This sequence joins TRBV6-5 and TRBJ2-7, with D tentatively TRBD2 (6 bases). This CDR3 has 12 residues. Trimming cost V 0 bases and J 11 bases, with 11 bases left between them. CDR1 MNHEY and CDR2 SVGAGI come from the germline V gene.

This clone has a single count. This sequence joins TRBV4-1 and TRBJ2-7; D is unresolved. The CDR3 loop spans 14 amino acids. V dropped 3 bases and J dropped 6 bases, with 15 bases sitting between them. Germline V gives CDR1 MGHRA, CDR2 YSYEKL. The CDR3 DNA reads TGCGCCAGCAGCCACCCCGCGGTCGGCGGCGAGCAGTACTTC. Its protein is CASSHPAVGGEQYF.

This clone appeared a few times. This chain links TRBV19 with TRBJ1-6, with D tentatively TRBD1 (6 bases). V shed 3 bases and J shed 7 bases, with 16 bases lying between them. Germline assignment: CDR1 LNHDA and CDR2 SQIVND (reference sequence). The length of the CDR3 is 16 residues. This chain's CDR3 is CASSISAGQKNSPLHF. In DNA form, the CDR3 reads TGTGCCAGTAGTATCTCGGCCGGACAGAAAAATTCACCCCTCCACTTT.

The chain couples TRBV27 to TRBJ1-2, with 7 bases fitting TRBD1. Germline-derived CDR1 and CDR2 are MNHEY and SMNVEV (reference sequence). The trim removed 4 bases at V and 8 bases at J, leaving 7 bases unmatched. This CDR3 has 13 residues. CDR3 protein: CASSSNPGQGYTF. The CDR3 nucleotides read TGTGCCAGCAGTTCAAACCCGGGACAGGGCTACACCTTC.

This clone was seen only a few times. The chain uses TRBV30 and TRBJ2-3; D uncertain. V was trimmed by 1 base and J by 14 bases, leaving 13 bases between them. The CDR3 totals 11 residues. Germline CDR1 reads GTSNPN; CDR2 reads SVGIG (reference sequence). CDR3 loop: CAWSEMGALYF. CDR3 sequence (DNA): TGTGCCTGGAGTGAAATGGGTGCGTTGTATTTT.

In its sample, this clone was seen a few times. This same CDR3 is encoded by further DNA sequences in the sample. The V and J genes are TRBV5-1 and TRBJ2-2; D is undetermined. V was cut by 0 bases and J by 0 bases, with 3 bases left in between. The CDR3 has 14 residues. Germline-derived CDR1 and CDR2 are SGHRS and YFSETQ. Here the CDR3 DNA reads TGCGCCAGCAGCTTGGATGCGAACACCGGGGAGCTGTTTTTT. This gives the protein CASSLDANTGELFF.

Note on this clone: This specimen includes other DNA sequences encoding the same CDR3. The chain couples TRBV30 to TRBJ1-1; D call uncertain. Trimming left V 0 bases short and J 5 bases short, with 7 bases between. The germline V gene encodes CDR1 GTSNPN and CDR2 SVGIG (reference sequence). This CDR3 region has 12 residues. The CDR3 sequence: CAWSVPRTEAFF. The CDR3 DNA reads TGTGCCTGGAGTGTCCCGAGGACTGAAGCTTTCTTT.

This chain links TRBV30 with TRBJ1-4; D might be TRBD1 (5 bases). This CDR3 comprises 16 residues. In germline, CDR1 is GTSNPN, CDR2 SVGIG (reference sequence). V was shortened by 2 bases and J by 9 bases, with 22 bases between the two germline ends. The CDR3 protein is CAWSSTVRAGRQKLFF. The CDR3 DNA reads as TGTGCCTGGAGTAGTACAGTCAGGGCAGGTCGACAAAAACTGTTTTTT.

In nucleotides, the CDR3 is TGCGCCAGCAGCAACGGGACTAGCGGCTCCTACGAGCAGTACTTC. This codes for CASSNGTSGSYEQYF. This chain uses TRBV5-1 with TRBJ2-7, with 11 bases that match TRBD2. J gave up 0 bases and V 4 bases, and 3 bases lay outside the gene matches. CDR1 is SGHRS, CDR2 YFSETQ, per germline. The CDR3 is made up of 15 amino acids.

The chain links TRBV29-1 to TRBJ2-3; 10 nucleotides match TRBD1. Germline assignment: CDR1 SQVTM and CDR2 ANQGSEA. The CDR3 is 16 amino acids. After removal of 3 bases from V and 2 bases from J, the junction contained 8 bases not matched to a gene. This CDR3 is CSVEVDRGVLTDTQYF. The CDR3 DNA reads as TGCAGCGTTGAGGTGGACAGGGGGGTTCTCACAGATACGCAGTATTTT.

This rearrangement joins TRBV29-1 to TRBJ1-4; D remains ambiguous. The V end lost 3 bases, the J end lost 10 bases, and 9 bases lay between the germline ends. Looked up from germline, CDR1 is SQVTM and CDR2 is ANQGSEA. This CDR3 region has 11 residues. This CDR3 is CSVEGSGKLFF. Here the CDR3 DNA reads TGCAGCGTTGAGGGTTCCGGAAAACTGTTTTTT.

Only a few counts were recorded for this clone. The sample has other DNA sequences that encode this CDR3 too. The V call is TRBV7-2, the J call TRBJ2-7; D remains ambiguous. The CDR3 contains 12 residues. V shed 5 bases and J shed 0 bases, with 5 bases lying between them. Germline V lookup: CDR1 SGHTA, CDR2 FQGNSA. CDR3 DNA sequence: TGTGCCAGCAGCCTTAGCTCCTACGAGCAGTACTTC. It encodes CASSLSSYEQYF. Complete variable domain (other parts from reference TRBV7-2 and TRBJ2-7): GAGVSQSPSNKVTEKGKDVELRCDPISGHTALYWYRQSLGQGLEFLIYFQGNSAPDKSGLPSDRFSAERTGGSVSTLTIQRTQQEDSAVYLCASSLSSYEQYFGPGTRLTVT.

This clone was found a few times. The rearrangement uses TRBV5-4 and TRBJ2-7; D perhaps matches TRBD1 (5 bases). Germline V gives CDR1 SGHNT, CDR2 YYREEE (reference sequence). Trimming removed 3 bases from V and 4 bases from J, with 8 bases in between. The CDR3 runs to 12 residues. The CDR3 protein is CASSSQGYEQYF. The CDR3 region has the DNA TGTGCCAGCAGCTCCCAGGGTTACGAGCAGTACTTC.

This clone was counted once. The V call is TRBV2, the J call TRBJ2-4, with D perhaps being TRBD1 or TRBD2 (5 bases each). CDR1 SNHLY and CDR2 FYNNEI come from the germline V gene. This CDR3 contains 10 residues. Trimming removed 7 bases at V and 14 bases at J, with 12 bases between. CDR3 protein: CASTRDREYF. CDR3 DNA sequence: TGTGCCAGCACCCGGGACCGCGAGTACTTC.

The CDR3 here is CASSLGTPGPQHF. The CDR3 nucleotides read TGTGCCAGCAGCTTAGGGACCCCTGGGCCCCAGCATTTT. This chain links TRBV7-9 with TRBJ1-5, with D unclear. Trimming pared 1 base from V and 9 bases from J, leaving 10 bases between. Germline V CDR1 and CDR2: SEHNR, FQNEAQ (reference sequence). The CDR3 runs to 13 residues. Full variable domain (remainder filled in from reference TRBV7-9 and TRBJ1-5): DTGVSQNPRHKITKRGQNVTFRCDPISEHNRLYWYRQTLGQGPEFLTYFQNEAQLEKSRLLSDRFSAERPKGSFSTLEIQRTEQGDSAMYLCASSLGTPGPQHFGDGTRLSIL.

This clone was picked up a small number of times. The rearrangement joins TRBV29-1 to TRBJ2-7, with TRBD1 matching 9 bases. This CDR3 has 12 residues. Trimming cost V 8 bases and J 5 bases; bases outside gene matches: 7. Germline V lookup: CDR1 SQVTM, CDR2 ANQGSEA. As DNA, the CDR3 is TGCAGCACGGGGACAGGGAACAACGAGCAGTACTTC. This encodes CSTGTGNNEQYF.

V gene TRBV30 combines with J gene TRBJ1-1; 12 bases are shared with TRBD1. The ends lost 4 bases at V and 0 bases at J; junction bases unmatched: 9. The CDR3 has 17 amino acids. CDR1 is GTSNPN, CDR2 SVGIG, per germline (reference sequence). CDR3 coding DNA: TGTGCCTGGACCTGGGGACAGGGGGCGAGGATGAACACTGAAGCTTTCTTT. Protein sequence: CAWTWGQGARMNTEAFF.

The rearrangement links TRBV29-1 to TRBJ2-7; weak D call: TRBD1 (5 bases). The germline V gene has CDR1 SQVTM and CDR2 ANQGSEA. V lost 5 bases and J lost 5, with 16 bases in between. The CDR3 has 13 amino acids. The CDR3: CSVTRQPRNEQYF. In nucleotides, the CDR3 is TGCAGCGTTACGAGACAGCCGCGGAACGAGCAGTACTTC.

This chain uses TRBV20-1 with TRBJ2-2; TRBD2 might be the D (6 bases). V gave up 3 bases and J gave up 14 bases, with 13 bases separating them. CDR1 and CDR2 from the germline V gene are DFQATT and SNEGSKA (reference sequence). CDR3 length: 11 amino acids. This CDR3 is CSARVEGLLFF. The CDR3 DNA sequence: TGCAGTGCTAGGGTGGAGGGATTACTGTTTTTT.

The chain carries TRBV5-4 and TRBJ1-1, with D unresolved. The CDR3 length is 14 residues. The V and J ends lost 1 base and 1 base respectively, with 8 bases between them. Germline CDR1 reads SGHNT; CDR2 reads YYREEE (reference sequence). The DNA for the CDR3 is TGTGCCAGCAGCTTGCAAGTCTCGAACACTGAAGCTTTCTTT. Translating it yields CASSLQVSNTEAFF.

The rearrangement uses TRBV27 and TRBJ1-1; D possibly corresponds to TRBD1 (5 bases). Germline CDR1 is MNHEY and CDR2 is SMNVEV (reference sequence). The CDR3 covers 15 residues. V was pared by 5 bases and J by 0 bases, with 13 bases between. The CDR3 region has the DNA TGTGCCAGCAGTCCGAGGGGACGGTTGAACACTGAAGCTTTCTTT. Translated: CASSPRGRLNTEAFF.

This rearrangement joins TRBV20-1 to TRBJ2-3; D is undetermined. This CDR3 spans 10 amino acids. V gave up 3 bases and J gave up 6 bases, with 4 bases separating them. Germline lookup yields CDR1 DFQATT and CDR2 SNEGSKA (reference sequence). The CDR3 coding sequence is TGCAGTGCTAGCGACGATACGCAGTATTTT. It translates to CSASDDTQYF.

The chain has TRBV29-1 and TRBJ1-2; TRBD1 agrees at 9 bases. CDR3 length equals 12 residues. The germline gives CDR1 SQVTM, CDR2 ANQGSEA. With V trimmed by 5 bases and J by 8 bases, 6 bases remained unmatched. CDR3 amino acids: CSVTRQGEGYTF. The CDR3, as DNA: TGCAGCGTTACCAGACAGGGGGAAGGCTACACCTTC.

Here the CDR3 DNA reads TGTGCCAGCCGAGCCCTAGCGGGGGGGAGCACAGATACGCAGTATTTT. Its translation: CASRALAGGSTDTQYF. The V gene is TRBV4-2, the J gene TRBJ2-3, with 12 bases aligning to TRBD2. Trimming removed 8 bases from V and 0 bases from J; junction bases left unmatched: 6. In germline, CDR1 is LGHNA, CDR2 YNFKEQ. CDR3 length: 16 amino acids.

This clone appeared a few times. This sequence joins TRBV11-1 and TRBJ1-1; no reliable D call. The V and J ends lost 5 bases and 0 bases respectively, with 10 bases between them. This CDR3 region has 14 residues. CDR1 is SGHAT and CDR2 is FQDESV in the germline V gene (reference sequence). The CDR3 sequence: CASSPLGLNTEAFF. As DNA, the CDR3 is TGTGCCAGCAGCCCCCTAGGTTTGAACACTGAAGCTTTCTTT.